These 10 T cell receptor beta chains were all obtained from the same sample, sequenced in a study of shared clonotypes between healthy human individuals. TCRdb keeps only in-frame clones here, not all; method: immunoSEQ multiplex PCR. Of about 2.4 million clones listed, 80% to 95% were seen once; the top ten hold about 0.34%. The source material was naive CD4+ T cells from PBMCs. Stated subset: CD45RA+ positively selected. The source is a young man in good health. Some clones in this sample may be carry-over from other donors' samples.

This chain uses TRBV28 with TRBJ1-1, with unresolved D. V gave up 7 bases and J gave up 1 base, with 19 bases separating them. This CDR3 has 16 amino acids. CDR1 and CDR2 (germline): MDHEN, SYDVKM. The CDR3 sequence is CASILHGWAGNTEAFF. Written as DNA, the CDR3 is TGTGCCAGCATCCTCCATGGGTGGGCAGGGAACACTGAAGCTTTCTTT.

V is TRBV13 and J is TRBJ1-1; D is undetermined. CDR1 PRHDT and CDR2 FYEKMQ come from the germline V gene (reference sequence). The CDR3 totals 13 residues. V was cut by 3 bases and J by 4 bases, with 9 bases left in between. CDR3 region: CASSFPHSTEAFF. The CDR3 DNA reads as TGTGCCAGCAGCTTTCCCCACAGCACTGAAGCTTTCTTT.

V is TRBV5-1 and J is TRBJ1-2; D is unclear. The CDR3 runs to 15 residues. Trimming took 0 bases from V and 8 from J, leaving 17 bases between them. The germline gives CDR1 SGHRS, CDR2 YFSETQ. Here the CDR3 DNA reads TGCGCCAGCAGCTTGGTGGGCAGGTTATCTCAAGGCTACACCTTC. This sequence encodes CASSLVGRLSQGYTF.

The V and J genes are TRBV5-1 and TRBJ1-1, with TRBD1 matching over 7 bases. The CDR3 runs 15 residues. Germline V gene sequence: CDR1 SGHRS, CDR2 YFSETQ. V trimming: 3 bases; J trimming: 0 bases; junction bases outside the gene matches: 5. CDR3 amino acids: CASSSRQGLNTEAFF. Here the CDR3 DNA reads TGCGCCAGCAGCTCTAGACAGGGCCTGAACACTGAAGCTTTCTTT.

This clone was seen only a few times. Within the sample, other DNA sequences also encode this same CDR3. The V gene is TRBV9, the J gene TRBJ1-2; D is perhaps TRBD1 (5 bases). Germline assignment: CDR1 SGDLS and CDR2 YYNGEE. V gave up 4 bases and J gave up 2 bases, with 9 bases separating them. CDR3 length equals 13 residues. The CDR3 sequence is CASSRDRNYGYTF. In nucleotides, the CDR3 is TGTGCCAGCAGCAGAGACAGAAACTATGGCTACACCTTC. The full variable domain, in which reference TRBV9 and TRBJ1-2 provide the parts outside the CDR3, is DSGVTQTPKHLITATGQRVTLRCSPRSGDLSVYWYQQSLDQGLQFLIQYYNGEERAKGNILERFSAQQFPDLHSELNLSSLELGDSALYFCASSRDRNYGYTFGSGTRLTVV.

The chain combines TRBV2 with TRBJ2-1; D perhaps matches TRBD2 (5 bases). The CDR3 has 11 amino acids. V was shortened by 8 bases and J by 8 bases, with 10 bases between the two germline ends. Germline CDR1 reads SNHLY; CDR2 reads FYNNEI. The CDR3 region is CASLLGDEQFF. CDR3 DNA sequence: TGTGCCAGCTTACTCGGGGATGAGCAGTTCTTC.

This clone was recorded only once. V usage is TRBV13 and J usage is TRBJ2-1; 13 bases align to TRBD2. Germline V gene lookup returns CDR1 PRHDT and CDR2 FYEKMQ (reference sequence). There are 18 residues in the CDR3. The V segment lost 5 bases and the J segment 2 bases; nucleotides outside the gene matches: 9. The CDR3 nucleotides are TGTGCCAGCAGCCGTCGGACTAGCGGGAGTGTGCCCTACAATGAGCAGTTCTTC. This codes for CASSRRTSGSVPYNEQFF.

CDR3 nucleotides: TGTGCCAGCAGTTTAACCCCGGACAGGTCCAACCCCTCCTACGAGCAGTACTTC. The encoded protein is CASSLTPDRSNPSYEQYF. The chain combines TRBV28 with TRBJ2-7; TRBD1 aligns across 7 bases. The V gene's germline CDR1 is MDHEN and CDR2 SYDVKM. The V segment lost 2 bases and the J segment 0 bases; nucleotides outside the gene matches: 13. This CDR3 is built from 18 residues.

The CDR3 protein is CASSPRGHEQFF. CDR3 DNA: TGTGCCAGCTCACCAAGGGGGCATGAGCAGTTCTTC. The rearrangement links TRBV18 to TRBJ2-1; 7 nucleotides agree with TRBD1. The CDR3 is 12 residues long. V lost 2 bases to trimming and J lost 8 bases; unmatched junction nucleotides: 0. Germline CDR1 is KGHSH and CDR2 is LQKENI.

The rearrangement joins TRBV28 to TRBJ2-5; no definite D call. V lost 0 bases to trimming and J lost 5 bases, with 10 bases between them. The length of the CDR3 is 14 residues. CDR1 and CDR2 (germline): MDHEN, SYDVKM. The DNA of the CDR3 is TGTGCCAGCAGTTTATGGGCCTCCGGGGAGACCCAGTACTTC. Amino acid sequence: CASSLWASGETQYF.